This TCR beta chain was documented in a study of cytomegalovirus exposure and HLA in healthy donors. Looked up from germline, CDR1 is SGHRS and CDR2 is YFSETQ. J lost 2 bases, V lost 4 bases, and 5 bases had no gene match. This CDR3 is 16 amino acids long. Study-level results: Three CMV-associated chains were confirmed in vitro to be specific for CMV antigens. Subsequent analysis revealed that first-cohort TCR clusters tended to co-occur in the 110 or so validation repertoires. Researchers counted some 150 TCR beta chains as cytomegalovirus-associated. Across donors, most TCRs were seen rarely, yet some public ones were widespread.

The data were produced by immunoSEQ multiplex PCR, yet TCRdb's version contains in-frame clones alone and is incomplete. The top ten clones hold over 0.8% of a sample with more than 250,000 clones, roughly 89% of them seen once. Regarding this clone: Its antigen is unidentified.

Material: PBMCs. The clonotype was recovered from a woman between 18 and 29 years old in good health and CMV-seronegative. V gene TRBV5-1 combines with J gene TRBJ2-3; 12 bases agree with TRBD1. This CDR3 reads CASSRGQGASTDTQYF. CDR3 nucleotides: TGCGCCAGCAGCAGGGGACAGGGGGCCTCCACAGATACGCAGTATTTT.